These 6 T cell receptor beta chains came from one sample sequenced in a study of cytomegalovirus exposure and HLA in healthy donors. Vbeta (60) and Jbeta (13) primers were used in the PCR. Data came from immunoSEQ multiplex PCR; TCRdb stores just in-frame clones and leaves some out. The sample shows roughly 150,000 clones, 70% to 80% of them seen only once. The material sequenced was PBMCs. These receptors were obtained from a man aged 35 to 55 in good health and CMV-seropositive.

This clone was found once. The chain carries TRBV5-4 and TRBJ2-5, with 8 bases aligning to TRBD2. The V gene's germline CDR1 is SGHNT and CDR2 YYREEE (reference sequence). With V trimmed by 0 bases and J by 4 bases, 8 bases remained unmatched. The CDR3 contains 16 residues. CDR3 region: CASSLVEAGAAETQYF. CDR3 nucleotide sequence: TGTGCCAGCAGCTTGGTAGAAGCGGGAGCAGCAGAGACCCAGTACTTC.

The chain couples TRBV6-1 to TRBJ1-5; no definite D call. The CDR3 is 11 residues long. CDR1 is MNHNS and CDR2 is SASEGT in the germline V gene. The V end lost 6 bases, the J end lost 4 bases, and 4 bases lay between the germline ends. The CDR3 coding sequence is TGTGCCAGCAGGGCTAATCAGCCCCAGCATTTT. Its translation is CASRANQPQHF.

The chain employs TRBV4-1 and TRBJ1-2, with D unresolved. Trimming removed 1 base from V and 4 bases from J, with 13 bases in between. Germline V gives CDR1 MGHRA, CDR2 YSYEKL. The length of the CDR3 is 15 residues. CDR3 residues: CASSQGGSSRYGYTF. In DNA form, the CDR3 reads TGCGCCAGCAGCCAAGGAGGGAGTAGCCGCTATGGCTACACCTTC.

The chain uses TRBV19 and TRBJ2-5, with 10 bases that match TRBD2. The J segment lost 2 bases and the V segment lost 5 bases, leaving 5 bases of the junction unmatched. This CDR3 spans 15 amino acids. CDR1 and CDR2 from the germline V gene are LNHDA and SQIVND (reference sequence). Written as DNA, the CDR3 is TGTGCCAGTAGTCTGTCTAGCGGGGGTCAAGAGACCCAGTACTTC. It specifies CASSLSSGGQETQYF.

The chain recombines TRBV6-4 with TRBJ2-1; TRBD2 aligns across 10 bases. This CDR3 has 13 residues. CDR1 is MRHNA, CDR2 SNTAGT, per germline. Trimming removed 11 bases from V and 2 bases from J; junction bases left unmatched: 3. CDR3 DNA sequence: TGTGCCCCGAGCGGGAGGGCCTACAATGAGCAGTTCTTC. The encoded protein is CAPSGRAYNEQFF.

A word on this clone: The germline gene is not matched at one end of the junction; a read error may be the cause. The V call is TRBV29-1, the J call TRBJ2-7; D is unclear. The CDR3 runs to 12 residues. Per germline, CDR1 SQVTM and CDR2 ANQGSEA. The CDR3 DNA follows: TGCAGCGTCGAAGACACCTACTACGAGCAGTACTTC. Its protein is CSVEDTYYEQYF.